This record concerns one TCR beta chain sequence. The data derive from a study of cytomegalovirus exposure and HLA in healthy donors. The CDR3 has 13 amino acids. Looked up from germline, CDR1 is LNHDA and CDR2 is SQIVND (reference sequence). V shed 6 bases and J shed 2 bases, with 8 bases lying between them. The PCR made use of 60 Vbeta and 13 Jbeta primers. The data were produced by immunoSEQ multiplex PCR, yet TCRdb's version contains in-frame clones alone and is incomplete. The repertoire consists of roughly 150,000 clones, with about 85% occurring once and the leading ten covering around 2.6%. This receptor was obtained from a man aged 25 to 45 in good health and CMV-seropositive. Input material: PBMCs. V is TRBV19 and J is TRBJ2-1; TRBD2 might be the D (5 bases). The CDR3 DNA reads TGTGCCAGTAGGCTAGCTGCCTACAATGAGCAGTTCTTC. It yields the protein CASRLAAYNEQFF.